The clone carrying this T cell receptor (beta chain) was picked up a small number of times. Its matching antigen is unknown. These data belong to a study of blood T cells in healthy people across ages. General study findings and limits: Strongly correlated with naive T cell percentage was TCR beta diversity. Roughly linearly, TCR beta diversity per million T cells fell as age increased. The long-lived group displayed more naive CD4+ cells, plus higher diversity, than the aged donors did.

The CDR3 spans 15 residues. Per germline, CDR1 MNHNS and CDR2 SASEGT. Trimming cost V 3 bases and J 0 bases, with 6 bases left between them. Combining a sample-barcoded 5' primer with a J-beta primer mix, a second PCR ran for roughly 7 to 12 cycles. TCRdb analysed the 5' RACE reads with MiXCR anew, one entry per CDR3 protein. This sample has fewer than 700,000 distinct CDR3 sequences, with over 40% found just once. Drawing of peripheral blood yielded roughly 9.8 milliliters from each donor. This TCR came from a man at least 80 years old in good health. The specimen sequenced was blood. V gene TRBV6-1 combines with J gene TRBJ2-6; no reliable D call. The CDR3 is CASSDRTSGANVLTF. CDR3 coding DNA: TGTGCCAGCAGTGACCGGACCTCTGGGGCCAACGTCCTGACTTTC.